The 8 T cell receptor beta chains below all came from one sample that was sequenced in a study of T cells after yellow fever vaccination (dated by TCRdb to 2018 to 2020). The library was prepared using 5' RACE. The sequencer listed for this sample is Illumina NovaSeq 6000. TCRdb applied fastp at Q25 and MiXCR to the public reads, then kept only in-frame beta chains. All rows with the same CDR3 protein become a single entry with the most common DNA and genes. The sample records some 220,000 distinct CDR3 sequences, approximately 3.2% of which are singletons. In total, the top ten clones hold about 3.3% of the sample. The treatment or condition label, as the study defines it: live attenuated yellow fever vaccine strain. The material was CD4+ T cells sorted from PBMCs, obtained 10 days after the yellow fever booster vaccination. Receptors originate from a man younger than 35 who received the YFV17D yellow fever vaccine.

This clonotype came up a few times. The genes are TRBV7-2 and TRBJ2-3; D is unresolved. This CDR3 has 12 residues. Deletions cut 1 base from V and 10 bases from J, with 9 bases between. The germline V gene encodes CDR1 SGHTA and CDR2 FQGNSA. The CDR3 DNA follows: TGTGCCAGCAGCTTAGGCGGAAGGGCGCAGTATTTT. It translates to CASSLGGRAQYF.

This clonotype was found a few times. The rearrangement joins TRBV7-2 to TRBJ2-1; D uncertain. The V end lost 2 bases, the J end lost 2 bases, and 13 bases lay between the germline ends. This CDR3 comprises 16 residues. Germline V gives CDR1 SGHTA, CDR2 FQGNSA. In DNA, the CDR3 is TGTGCCAGCAGCTTAACCCCCCGGGTCCCCTACAATGAGCAGTTCTTC. This translates into CASSLTPRVPYNEQFF.

This clonotype was seen a handful of times. CDR3 amino acids: CASSFGGGYNEQFF. Here the CDR3 DNA reads TGTGCCAGCAGCTTTGGGGGGGGTTACAATGAGCAGTTCTTC. V and J are TRBV11-2 and TRBJ2-1; TRBD2 agrees at 7 bases. V shed 3 bases and J 4 bases; nucleotides not matched to a gene: 3. The CDR3 contains 14 residues. Germline lookup yields CDR1 SGHAT and CDR2 FQNNGV.

This clonotype was picked up a small number of times. This chain joins TRBV7-9 and TRBJ2-7; D gene uncertain. V was clipped by 1 base and J by 8 bases, with 9 bases between them. CDR3 size: 12 residues. Germline CDR1 SEHNR, CDR2 FQNEAQ (reference sequence). CDR3 nucleotide sequence: TGTGCCAGCAGCTTAGGACGGTTACAGCAGTACGTC. Translating it yields CASSLGRLQQYV.

This clonotype was recorded at least ten times. The genes are TRBV5-1 and TRBJ1-1; D remains ambiguous. The CDR3 has 13 amino acids. Germline assignment: CDR1 SGHRS and CDR2 YFSETQ. V was cut by 0 bases and J by 10 bases, with 13 bases left in between. This CDR3 reads CASSLAGVSRAFF. CDR3 sequence (DNA): TGCGCCAGCAGCTTGGCCGGGGTGAGCCGAGCTTTCTTT.

At least ten counts were recorded for this clonotype. V and J are TRBV11-2 and TRBJ1-3; D gene unclear. The CDR3 loop spans 17 amino acids. V lost 5 bases, J lost 0 bases, and 17 bases lay in between. Germline lookup yields CDR1 SGHAT and CDR2 FQNNGV. The CDR3 region has the DNA TGTGCCAGCAGCCGAAACCCCAAGGGCCTCTCTGGAAACACCATATATTTT. It translates to CASSRNPKGLSGNTIYF.

This clonotype has just a few counts. This chain uses TRBV7-3 with TRBJ2-1, with D perhaps matching TRBD1 (6 bases). The V end was cut by 1 base, the J end by 8 bases, with 12 bases between. Germline CDR1 SGHTA, CDR2 FQGTGA. The CDR3 sequence is 14 residues long. Here the CDR3 reads CASSLNGGAYEQFF. For the CDR3, the DNA is TGTGCCAGCAGCTTAAATGGGGGCGCATATGAGCAGTTCTTC.

This clonotype was seen at least ten times. This chain links TRBV5-1 with TRBJ2-1, with D possibly being TRBD1 or TRBD2 (5 bases each). CDR1 and CDR2 (germline): SGHRS, YFSETQ. Trimming removed 5 bases at V and 7 bases at J, with 10 bases between. The CDR3 has 12 amino acids. This CDR3 reads CASSRGTNEQFF. The CDR3 DNA sequence: TGCGCCAGCAGTAGAGGGACGAATGAGCAGTTCTTC. Combining the CDR3 with reference TRBV5-1 and TRBJ2-1 gives the whole variable domain KAGVTQTPRYLIKTRGQQVTLSCSPISGHRSVSWYQQTPGQGLQFLFEYFSETQRNKGNFPGRFSGRQFSNSRSEMNVSTLELGDSALYLCASSRGTNEQFFGPGTRLTVL.